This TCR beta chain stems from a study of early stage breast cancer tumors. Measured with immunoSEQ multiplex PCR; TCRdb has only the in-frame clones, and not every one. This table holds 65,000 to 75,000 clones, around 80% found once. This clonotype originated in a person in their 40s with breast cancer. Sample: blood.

CDR3 sequence: CASSYGVGQAGDTQYF. Here the CDR3 DNA reads TGTGCCAGCAGTTATGGAGTCGGACAGGCGGGAGATACGCAGTATTTT. The gene calls are TRBV7-9 and TRBJ2-3, with 7 bases matching TRBD1. The ends lost 6 bases at V and 5 bases at J; junction bases unmatched: 14. This CDR3 contains 16 residues. Germline CDR1 reads SEHNR; CDR2 reads FQNEAQ (reference sequence).